This TCR beta chain was profiled in a study of T-cell reconstitution after alpha-beta-depleted transplantation in children. This clonotype came up many times. The antigen is unknown. CDR3 length equals 15 residues. Germline loops: CDR1 MGHRA, CDR2 YSYEKL. V lost 6 bases, J lost 5 bases, and 20 bases lay in between. Unique molecular identifiers were incorporated during preparation of the TCRbeta library. TCRdb re-derived calls from the PCR reads in MiXCR, one entry per CDR3 protein. Of under 300,000 distinct CDR3 sequences listed, about 9.9% are singletons. Whole-study findings and limits: One year after transplant, T-cell counts and diversity came mostly from newly produced T cells. Recipient T cells and thymic progenitors that survived gave rise to the high TCRbeta diversity observed at day 60 in some patients. Alpha-beta T cells about two months after transplant reportedly derived from several hundred expanded graft clones.

The gene calls are TRBV4-1 and TRBJ2-7, with D perhaps given as TRBD1 or TRBD2 (5 bases each). Sequences were derived from peripheral blood, sampled 180 days after TCRalphabeta/CD19-depleted stem cell transplant. The sequence was collected from a male patient under 10 years old who had a stem cell transplant for chronic granulomatous disease, so the T cells may come from the graft donor. CDR3 bases: TGCGCCAGCAGTCAGGAGAGAAACGGGGACCACGAGCAGTACTTC. Its translation: CASSQERNGDHEQYF.